A selection of T cell receptor beta chains follows, all from one sample in a study of beta chain features in type 1 diabetes. This table comes from immunoSEQ multiplex PCR, and its TCRdb copy is limited to in-frame clones, with some not included. The table has just over 600,000 clones, 15% to 19% seen once; the top ten hold approximately 0.093%. The sequenced material came from naive CD4+ T cells from blood. The source is a man aged 18 to 35 in good health. The CDR3 runs from the conserved cysteine through the conserved F or W. Fields, in order: CDR3 DNA, CDR3 protein, J gene, D gene, CDR3 length, clone size, V gene. The D gene is left open where the match is weak. Clone size, where shown, is once, few, many, or a class for clones that have expanded.

CDR3nt: TGTGCCATCAGCCCGGCGCTACGGGGTGAGCAGTTCTTC
CDR3aa: CAISPALRGEQFF
j_gene: TRBJ2-1
d_gene: .
len: 13
abundance: .
v_gene: TRBV10-3

CDR3nt: TGCAGCGTATCGAAGGGGGCCGGGGACACCATATATTTT
CDR3aa: CSVSKGAGDTIYF
j_gene: TRBJ1-3
d_gene: TRBD1
len: 13
abundance: few
v_gene: TRBV29-1

CDR3nt: TGTGCCAGTAACATGGCAGGGCATGGCTACACCTTC
CDR3aa: CASNMAGHGYTF
j_gene: TRBJ1-2
d_gene: .
len: 12
abundance: few
v_gene: TRBV19

CDR3nt: TGTGCCAGCAGCTTCAGGGACAGAGTCTACGAGCAGTACTTC
CDR3aa: CASSFRDRVYEQYF
j_gene: TRBJ2-7
d_gene: TRBD1
len: 14
abundance: few
v_gene: TRBV11-2

CDR3nt: TGTGCCAGCAGCTTGAGGCGTATGAACACCGGGGAGCTGTTTTTT
CDR3aa: CASSLRRMNTGELFF
j_gene: TRBJ2-2
d_gene: .
len: 15
abundance: many
v_gene: TRBV5-4

CDR3nt: TGTGCCAGCAGCTTAGAGGCTAGGATGGGGACTGAAGCTTTCTTT
CDR3aa: CASSLEARMGTEAFF
j_gene: TRBJ1-1
d_gene: .
len: 15
abundance: .
v_gene: TRBV7-8

CDR3nt: TGTGCCAGCAGTCCCAGGGTGAACACTGAAGCTTTCTTT
CDR3aa: CASSPRVNTEAFF
j_gene: TRBJ1-1
d_gene: .
len: 13
abundance: few
v_gene: TRBV6-6

CDR3nt: TGTGCCAGCAGCGCCCGACTAGCGGGGGGGGAGACCCAGTACTTC
CDR3aa: CASSARLAGGETQYF
j_gene: TRBJ2-5
d_gene: TRBD2
len: 15
abundance: .
v_gene: TRBV9

CDR3nt: TGTGCCAGCAGACCCACAGACCTATATGGCTACACCTTC
CDR3aa: CASRPTDLYGYTF
j_gene: TRBJ1-2
d_gene: .
len: 13
abundance: .
v_gene: TRBV6-5

CDR3nt: TGTGCCAGCAGGCACGGGGTCCATCTCAACACCGGGGAGCTGTTTTTT
CDR3aa: CASRHGVHLNTGELFF
j_gene: TRBJ2-2
d_gene: .
len: 16
abundance: few
v_gene: TRBV28

CDR3nt: TGTGCCAGCAGCTCTGTTACCGGGACAGGGGCTGGGGCCAACGTCCTGACTTTC
CDR3aa: CASSSVTGTGAGANVLTF
j_gene: TRBJ2-6
d_gene: TRBD1
len: 18
abundance: few
v_gene: TRBV7-8

CDR3nt: TGTGCCAGCAGCTTGGTCCCGTCGGGGTGGGAGCAGTTCTTC
CDR3aa: CASSLVPSGWEQFF
j_gene: TRBJ2-1
d_gene: .
len: 14
abundance: .
v_gene: TRBV7-8

CDR3nt: TGTGCCATCAGTGCGTTGCGGAGTGGTATCTACGAGCAGTACTTC
CDR3aa: CAISALRSGIYEQYF
j_gene: TRBJ2-7
d_gene: .
len: 15
abundance: few
v_gene: TRBV10-3

CDR3nt: TGCGCCAGCAACCCGGGACGACGGGGAGAGACCCAGTACTTC
CDR3aa: CASNPGRRGETQYF
j_gene: TRBJ2-5
d_gene: .
len: 14
abundance: few
v_gene: TRBV23-1

CDR3nt: TGCGCCAGCAGCTTGGCCAACAGAGGCTCTGAAGCTTTCTTT
CDR3aa: CASSLANRGSEAFF
j_gene: TRBJ1-1
d_gene: .
len: 14
abundance: .
v_gene: TRBV5-1

CDR3nt: TGTGCCAGCAGTTACGGACAGGGACTATCAAGGGGCTACACCTTC
CDR3aa: CASSYGQGLSRGYTF
j_gene: TRBJ1-2
d_gene: TRBD1
len: 15
abundance: .
v_gene: TRBV6-5

CDR3nt: TGTGCCAGCAGCTTGGAGGGGTCCAAGGGAGGCACCGGGGAGCTGTTTTTT
CDR3aa: CASSLEGSKGGTGELFF
j_gene: TRBJ2-2
d_gene: .
len: 17
abundance: .
v_gene: TRBV5-4

CDR3nt: TGTGCCAGCAGCTTGTCCGATACGCAGTATTTT
CDR3aa: CASSLSDTQYF
j_gene: TRBJ2-3
d_gene: .
len: 11
abundance: .
v_gene: TRBV7-9

CDR3nt: TGTGCCAGCAGCTTACCCCGGGGGACTAGCGACGAGCAGTACTTC
CDR3aa: CASSLPRGTSDEQYF
j_gene: TRBJ2-7
d_gene: TRBD2
len: 15
abundance: few
v_gene: TRBV11-2

CDR3nt: TGTGCCAGCAGTTACACGGGGACAGGACGCAATCAGCCCCAGCATTTT
CDR3aa: CASSYTGTGRNQPQHF
j_gene: TRBJ1-5
d_gene: TRBD1
len: 16
abundance: once
v_gene: TRBV6-5

CDR3nt: TGTGCCAGCAGTGAGACGCCAGGGGCCAATCAGCCCCAGCATTTT
CDR3aa: CASSETPGANQPQHF
j_gene: TRBJ1-5
d_gene: .
len: 15
abundance: .
v_gene: TRBV2

CDR3nt: TGTGCCAGCAGCGTAGGGGGAGAGGCCAGGGTCTCCGACTACGAGCAGTACTTC
CDR3aa: CASSVGGEARVSDYEQYF
j_gene: TRBJ2-7
d_gene: .
len: 18
abundance: .
v_gene: TRBV9

CDR3nt: TGTGCCAGCAGCTCGACAGGGGGCCCCAATCAGCCCCAGCATTTT
CDR3aa: CASSSTGGPNQPQHF
j_gene: TRBJ1-5
d_gene: TRBD1
len: 15
abundance: once
v_gene: TRBV7-2

CDR3nt: TGCGCCAGCAGCCACCTCCCAGGGTACACTGAAGCTTTCTTT
CDR3aa: CASSHLPGYTEAFF
j_gene: TRBJ1-1
d_gene: .
len: 14
abundance: .
v_gene: TRBV4-1

CDR3nt: TGTGCCAGCAGTGTTTTCTACAATGAGCAGTTCTTC
CDR3aa: CASSVFYNEQFF
j_gene: TRBJ2-1
d_gene: .
len: 12
abundance: .
v_gene: TRBV6-5

CDR3nt: TGTGCCAGCAGCCACCCTCAGATGGGGGCTTATGGCTACACCTTC
CDR3aa: CASSHPQMGAYGYTF
j_gene: TRBJ1-2
d_gene: .
len: 15
abundance: .
v_gene: TRBV25-1

CDR3nt: TGTGCCAGCAGCCAAAGACAGGGGATAACCTACGAGCAGTACTTC
CDR3aa: CASSQRQGITYEQYF
j_gene: TRBJ2-7
d_gene: TRBD1
len: 15
abundance: few
v_gene: TRBV28

CDR3nt: TGCAGCGTTTATACCCGGGACAGGGGGCGCGAAGTTCATGAAAAACTGTTTTTT
CDR3aa: CSVYTRDRGREVHEKLFF
j_gene: TRBJ1-4
d_gene: TRBD1
len: 18
abundance: .
v_gene: TRBV29-1